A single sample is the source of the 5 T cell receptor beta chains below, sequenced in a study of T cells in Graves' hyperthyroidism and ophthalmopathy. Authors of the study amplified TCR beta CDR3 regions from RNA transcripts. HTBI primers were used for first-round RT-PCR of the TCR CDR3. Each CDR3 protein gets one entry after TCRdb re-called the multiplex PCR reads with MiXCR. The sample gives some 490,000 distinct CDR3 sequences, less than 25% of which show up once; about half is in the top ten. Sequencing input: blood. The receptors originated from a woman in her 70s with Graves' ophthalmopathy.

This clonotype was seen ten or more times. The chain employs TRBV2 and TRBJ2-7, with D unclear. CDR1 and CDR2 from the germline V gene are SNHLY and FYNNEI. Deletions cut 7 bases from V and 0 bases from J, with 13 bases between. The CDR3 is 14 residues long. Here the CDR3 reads CASKVAKSSYEQYF. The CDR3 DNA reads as TGTGCCAGCAAGGTGGCCAAGAGCTCCTACGAGCAGTACTTC.

Written as DNA, the CDR3 is TGTGCCAGCAGCTTCCGGGCGACCGATAGCAATCAGCCCCAGCATTTT. Translated, it gives CASSFRATDSNQPQHF. The chain uses TRBV5-6 and TRBJ1-5; D gene unclear. There are 16 residues in the CDR3. Germline CDR1 SGHDT, CDR2 YYEEEE. V gave up 2 bases and J gave up 0 bases, with 12 bases separating them.

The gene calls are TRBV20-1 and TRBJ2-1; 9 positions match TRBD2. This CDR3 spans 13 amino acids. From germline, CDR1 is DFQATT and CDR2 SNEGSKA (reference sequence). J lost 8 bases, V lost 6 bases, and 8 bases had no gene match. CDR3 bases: TGCAGTGCGACAGCGGGAGGACCTGATGAGCAGTTCTTC. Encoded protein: CSATAGGPDEQFF.

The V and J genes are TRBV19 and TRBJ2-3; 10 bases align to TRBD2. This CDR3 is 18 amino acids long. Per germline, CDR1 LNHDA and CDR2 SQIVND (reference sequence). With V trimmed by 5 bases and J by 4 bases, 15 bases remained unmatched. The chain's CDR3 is CASSPGTSVFQSADTQYF. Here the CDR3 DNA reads TGTGCCAGTAGTCCCGGGACTAGCGTTTTCCAGAGCGCAGATACGCAGTATTTT.

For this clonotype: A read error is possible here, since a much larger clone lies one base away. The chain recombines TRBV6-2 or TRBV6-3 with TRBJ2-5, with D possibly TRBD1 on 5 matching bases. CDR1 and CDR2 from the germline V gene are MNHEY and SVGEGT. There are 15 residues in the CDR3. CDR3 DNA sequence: TGTGCCAGCAATTACTCCCTGCAGGGCCGGGAGACCCAGTACTTC. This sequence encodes CASNYSLQGRETQYF.